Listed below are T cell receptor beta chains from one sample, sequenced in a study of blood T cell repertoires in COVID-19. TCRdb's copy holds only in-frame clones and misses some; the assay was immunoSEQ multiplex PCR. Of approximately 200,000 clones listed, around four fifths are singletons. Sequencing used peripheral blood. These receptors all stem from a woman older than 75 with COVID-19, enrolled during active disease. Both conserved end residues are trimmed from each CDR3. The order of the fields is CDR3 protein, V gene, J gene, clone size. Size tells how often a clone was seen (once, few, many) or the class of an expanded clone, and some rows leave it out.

cdr3_aa: ASSIGQNTGELF
v_call: TRBV19
j_call: TRBJ2-2
clone_size: .

cdr3_aa: ASSQDPMTGGWASANEKLF
v_call: TRBV3-1/TRBV3-2
j_call: TRBJ1-4
clone_size: .

cdr3_aa: ACGLPYNNQPQH
v_call: TRBV6-5
j_call: TRBJ1-5
clone_size: few

cdr3_aa: ASSVRGSSYNEQF
v_call: TRBV7-2
j_call: TRBJ2-1
clone_size: .

cdr3_aa: ATLRAGTTYNEQF
v_call: TRBV28
j_call: TRBJ2-1
clone_size: .

cdr3_aa: ASSGPGQNNEQF
v_call: TRBV10-2
j_call: TRBJ2-1
clone_size: .

cdr3_aa: ASSQEWRQNTEAF
v_call: TRBV4-2
j_call: TRBJ1-1
clone_size: .

cdr3_aa: ASSPRDRPVYGYT
v_call: TRBV27
j_call: TRBJ1-2
clone_size: .

cdr3_aa: ASSPGQDYEQY
v_call: TRBV5-1
j_call: TRBJ2-7
clone_size: .

cdr3_aa: ATSTGRTNEKLF
v_call: TRBV24-1
j_call: TRBJ1-4
clone_size: few

cdr3_aa: ASSLSGGAVDTQY
v_call: TRBV7-2
j_call: TRBJ2-3
clone_size: .

cdr3_aa: ASSSSGGQQDGYT
v_call: TRBV5-1
j_call: TRBJ1-2
clone_size: once

cdr3_aa: ASSYSGGGETQY
v_call: TRBV6-2/TRBV6-3
j_call: TRBJ2-5
clone_size: .

cdr3_aa: ASSSQGIGTDTQY
v_call: TRBV5-1
j_call: TRBJ2-3
clone_size: .

cdr3_aa: ASSSTPTEAF
v_call: TRBV5-1
j_call: TRBJ1-1
clone_size: .

cdr3_aa: ASSLGQPALGYGYT
v_call: TRBV27
j_call: TRBJ1-2
clone_size: .

cdr3_aa: ASSPRSYNEQF
v_call: TRBV7-9
j_call: TRBJ2-1
clone_size: .

cdr3_aa: ASSFEAGTYEQY
v_call: TRBV5-1
j_call: TRBJ2-7
clone_size: .

cdr3_aa: ASRGGTSNQPQH
v_call: TRBV6-5
j_call: TRBJ1-5
clone_size: .

cdr3_aa: ASSPGGGIWDTQY
v_call: TRBV5-6
j_call: TRBJ2-3
clone_size: once

cdr3_aa: ASSLGTIRETQY
v_call: TRBV14
j_call: TRBJ2-5
clone_size: .

cdr3_aa: ASSPGQPYNQPQH
v_call: TRBV6-5
j_call: TRBJ1-5
clone_size: .

cdr3_aa: ASSPMLVQETQY
v_call: TRBV18
j_call: TRBJ2-5
clone_size: .

cdr3_aa: ASSVGYGGAGGAQY
v_call: TRBV9
j_call: TRBJ2-5
clone_size: .

cdr3_aa: ASSEQGKNIQY
v_call: TRBV28
j_call: TRBJ2-4
clone_size: .

cdr3_aa: ASTLGGSYGYT
v_call: TRBV5-4
j_call: TRBJ1-2
clone_size: .

cdr3_aa: ASSQAKGAMTGELF
v_call: TRBV3-1/TRBV3-2
j_call: TRBJ2-2
clone_size: .

cdr3_aa: ASGRGLNTIY
v_call: TRBV7-2
j_call: TRBJ1-3
clone_size: .

cdr3_aa: ASSRTGSEKLF
v_call: TRBV6-5
j_call: TRBJ1-4
clone_size: .

cdr3_aa: ASSNQLTGGSEQY
v_call: TRBV28
j_call: TRBJ2-7
clone_size: once

cdr3_aa: ASSSGTGNVAEAF
v_call: TRBV18
j_call: TRBJ1-1
clone_size: .

cdr3_aa: ASSGTGGTEAF
v_call: TRBV9
j_call: TRBJ1-1
clone_size: .

cdr3_aa: ASSIHRDLSYNEQF
v_call: TRBV9
j_call: TRBJ2-1
clone_size: .

cdr3_aa: ASRSQGASNQPQH
v_call: TRBV28
j_call: TRBJ1-5
clone_size: few

cdr3_aa: ASSYGPRGSGELF
v_call: TRBV6-5
j_call: TRBJ2-2
clone_size: .

cdr3_aa: ASSQESGGGYNSPLH
v_call: TRBV4-3
j_call: TRBJ1-6
clone_size: few

cdr3_aa: ASSEGDRATGELF
v_call: TRBV2
j_call: TRBJ2-2
clone_size: .

cdr3_aa: ASSPSGRVDGYT
v_call: TRBV18
j_call: TRBJ1-2
clone_size: .

cdr3_aa: AYYRRGVEETQY
v_call: TRBV30
j_call: TRBJ2-5
clone_size: .

cdr3_aa: ASSGRGSNQPQH
v_call: TRBV7-2
j_call: TRBJ1-5
clone_size: .

cdr3_aa: ASSLSGGAEAF
v_call: TRBV12-3/TRBV12-4
j_call: TRBJ1-1
clone_size: .

cdr3_aa: ASSSNANTEAF
v_call: TRBV5-5
j_call: TRBJ1-1
clone_size: .

cdr3_aa: ASREDGNYGYT
v_call: TRBV2
j_call: TRBJ1-2
clone_size: once

cdr3_aa: ASSQDLSSYNSPLH
v_call: TRBV3-1/TRBV3-2
j_call: TRBJ1-6
clone_size: .